Included here is one TCR beta chain sequence, with context. Its antigen is not known. These data belong to a study of Ad26.COV2.S vaccination and SARS-CoV-2 variants. Clones were sequenced by immunoSEQ multiplex PCR, and TCRdb holds only the in-frame ones, with some missing. The sample lists roughly 400,000 clones, 75% to 90% occurring once. Sample treatment: roughly 18 received Ad26.COV2.S at low or high dose, single or two shots; several received placebo; per-sample allocation not given. All samples were drawn on day 63, counting from the first vaccine or placebo injection. CDR1 and CDR2 (germline): LNHDA, SQIVND (reference sequence). V shed 3 bases and J 7 bases; nucleotides not matched to a gene: 9. This CDR3 has 14 amino acids. General study results and limits: Recipients of either vaccine or placebo displayed similar breadth of non-spike TCRs.

The sample consisted of peripheral blood, taken in a trial of Ad26.COV2.S vaccine versus placebo. This TCR came from a person aged 18-65 years who received the Ad26.COV2.S COVID-19 vaccine or a placebo. This rearrangement joins TRBV19 to TRBJ2-7; 7 bases map to TRBD1. CDR3 coding DNA: TGTGCCAGTAGTATCATGACAGGGTCCGGGGAGCAGTACTTC. Translation gives CASSIMTGSGEQYF.